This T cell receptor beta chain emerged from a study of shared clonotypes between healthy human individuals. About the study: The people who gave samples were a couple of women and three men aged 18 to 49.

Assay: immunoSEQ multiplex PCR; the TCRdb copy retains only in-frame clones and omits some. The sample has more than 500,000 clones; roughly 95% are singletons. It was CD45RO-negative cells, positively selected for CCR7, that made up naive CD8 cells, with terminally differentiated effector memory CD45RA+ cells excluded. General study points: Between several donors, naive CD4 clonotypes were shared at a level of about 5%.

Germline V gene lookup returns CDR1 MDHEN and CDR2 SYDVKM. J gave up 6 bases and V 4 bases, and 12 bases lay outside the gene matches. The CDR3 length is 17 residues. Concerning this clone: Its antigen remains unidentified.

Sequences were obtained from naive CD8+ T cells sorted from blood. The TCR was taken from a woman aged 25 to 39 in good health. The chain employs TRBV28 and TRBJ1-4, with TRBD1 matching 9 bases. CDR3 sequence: CASSYKTGTGIHEKLFF. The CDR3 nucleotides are TGTGCCAGCAGTTATAAGACCGGGACAGGGATACATGAAAAACTGTTTTTT.